This passage covers 16 T cell receptor beta chains from one sample sequenced in a study of control samples from healthy donors and cancer patients. Method: immunoSEQ multiplex PCR; TCRdb's copy keeps in-frame clones and lacks some. This sample has fewer than 85,000 clones; 91% occur once, and the top ten carry less than 20%. What was sequenced was blood. The receptors derive from a man between 25 and 39 years old in good health.

The chain uses TRBV6-5 and TRBJ2-6, with D perhaps TRBD2 (5 bases). V lost 8 bases, J lost 0 bases, and 5 bases lay in between. The CDR3 runs to 13 residues. From germline, CDR1 is MNHEY and CDR2 SVGAGI. The DNA for the CDR3 is TGTGCCAGCGAGGGCTCTGGGGCCAACGTCCTGACTTTC. Amino acids: CASEGSGANVLTF.

The chain is built from TRBV7-2 and TRBJ1-6, with D uncertain. V dropped 0 bases and J dropped 6 bases, with 15 bases sitting between them. Per germline, CDR1 SGHTA and CDR2 FQGNSA. The CDR3 extends over 17 amino acids. CDR3 sequence reads: CASSLARWAAGNSPLHF. In DNA form, the CDR3 reads TGTGCCAGCAGCTTAGCCCGCTGGGCCGCGGGTAATTCACCCCTCCACTTT.

The chain links TRBV5-8 to TRBJ2-5; possible D gene TRBD1, 5 bases. The CDR3 length is 12 residues. Germline V lookup: CDR1 SGHTS, CDR2 YDEGEE. Trimming stripped 5 bases from V and 2 bases from J, with 7 bases between. The CDR3 bases are TGTGCCAGCAGTCGACAGCAAGAGACCCAGTACTTC. Its translation: CASSRQQETQYF. Together with reference TRBV5-8 and TRBJ2-5, the CDR3 gives the full variable domain: EAGVTQSPTHLIKTRGQQATLRCSPISGHTSVYWYQQALGLGLQFLLWYDEGEERNRGNFPPRFSGRQFPNYSSELNVNALELEDSALYLCASSRQQETQYFGPGTRLLVL.

The chain recombines TRBV10-3 with TRBJ2-7; perhaps TRBD2 as D (5 bases). The V end was cut by 4 bases, the J end by 6 bases, with 13 bases between. The CDR3 consists of 13 residues. Germline assignment: CDR1 ENHRY and CDR2 SYGVKD. The CDR3 DNA sequence: TGTGCCATCAGTGTGGAGGACTCCGTCGAGCAGTACTTC. It yields the protein CAISVEDSVEQYF.

This chain joins TRBV28 and TRBJ2-7; TRBD1 agrees at 7 bases. V was clipped by 3 bases and J by 3 bases; unmatched bases: 5. The germline V gene encodes CDR1 MDHEN and CDR2 SYDVKM. This CDR3 spans 14 amino acids. In DNA, the CDR3 is TGTGCCAGCAGTTTCACCGGGACAGACTACGAGCAGTACTTC. This sequence encodes CASSFTGTDYEQYF.

The chain joins TRBV5-1 to TRBJ2-1; no clear D gene. V dropped 4 bases and J dropped 8 bases, with 10 bases sitting between them. Germline CDR1 reads SGHRS; CDR2 reads YFSETQ. This CDR3 is 12 amino acids long. The CDR3 reads CASSPDLDEQFF. The CDR3 DNA follows: TGCGCCAGCAGCCCAGACCTAGATGAGCAGTTCTTC. Full variable domain (missing parts from reference TRBV5-1 and TRBJ2-1): KAGVTQTPRYLIKTRGQQVTLSCSPISGHRSVSWYQQTPGQGLQFLFEYFSETQRNKGNFPGRFSGRQFSNSRSEMNVSTLELGDSALYLCASSPDLDEQFFGPGTRLTVL.

Comments on this clone: The junction differs from germline at one of its ends, possibly a read error. This rearrangement joins TRBV20-1 to TRBJ2-1, with 9 bases matching TRBD2. The CDR3 is made up of 11 amino acids. Germline CDR1 is DFQATT and CDR2 is SNEGSKA (reference sequence). CDR3 protein: CSASGTNEQFF. CDR3 nucleotides: TGCAGCGCTAGCGGGACGAATGAGCAGTTCTTC.

V gene TRBV5-1 combines with J gene TRBJ1-2; D gene ambiguous. The germline gives CDR1 SGHRS, CDR2 YFSETQ. The ends were cut back, 1 base at V and 8 bases at J, with 12 bases in the middle. The CDR3 covers 13 residues. The CDR3 here is CASSLLGMGGYTF. The CDR3 DNA is TGCGCCAGCAGCTTGTTAGGGATGGGGGGCTACACCTTC.

The rearrangement uses TRBV7-2 and TRBJ1-3; D remains unclear. CDR1 SGHTA and CDR2 FQGNSA come from the germline V gene. Trimming pared 5 bases from V and 0 bases from J, leaving 11 bases between. The CDR3 extends over 15 amino acids. The chain's CDR3 is CASSVDWSSGNTIYF. The CDR3 DNA is TGTGCCAGCAGCGTCGACTGGAGCTCTGGAAACACCATATATTTT.

J is TRBJ1-4 and V is TRBV25-1; no clear D gene. V was pared by 1 base and J by 2 bases, with 8 bases between. The CDR3 length is 15 residues. Germline CDR1 reads MGHDK; CDR2 reads SYGVNS. The chain's CDR3 is CASSESGRTNEKLFF. CDR3 sequence (DNA): TGTGCCAGCAGTGAATCGGGCCGTACTAATGAAAAACTGTTTTTT.

V gene TRBV30 combines with J gene TRBJ2-7, with D perhaps TRBD2 (6 bases). CDR1 is GTSNPN, CDR2 SVGIG, per germline (reference sequence). This CDR3 is 14 amino acids long. CDR3 region: CAPVPRASAYEQYF. Written as DNA, the CDR3 is TGTGCTCCAGTACCTAGGGCTAGCGCCTACGAGCAGTACTTC.

The chain links TRBV4-1 to TRBJ2-3; tentative D call: TRBD2 (5 bases). The V end lost 1 base, the J end lost 4 bases, and 9 bases lay between the germline ends. The CDR3 has 14 residues. Looked up from germline, CDR1 is MGHRA and CDR2 is YSYEKL. The CDR3 bases are TGCGCCAGCAGCCAAGTTTCCGGGGCAGATACGCAGTATTTT. Its protein product is CASSQVSGADTQYF.

This clone was observed a single time. The CDR3: CSVEGIPGQETYEQYF. In DNA form, the CDR3 reads TGCAGCGTTGAAGGTATACCGGGACAGGAGACCTACGAGCAGTACTTC. The gene calls are TRBV29-1 and TRBJ2-7, with 8 bases lining up with TRBD1. V dropped 1 base and J dropped 2; count of bases not matched to a gene: 10. CDR3 size: 16 residues. The germline V gene has CDR1 SQVTM and CDR2 ANQGSEA.

The chain employs TRBV28 and TRBJ1-5; TRBD1 is a possible D gene (5 bases). V lost 1 base, J lost 0 bases, and 13 bases lay in between. Germline-derived CDR1 and CDR2 are MDHEN and SYDVKM. This CDR3 has 17 amino acids. This chain's CDR3 is CASSLSLRTSSNQPQHF. Here the CDR3 DNA reads TGTGCCAGCAGTTTATCCCTACGGACAAGTAGCAATCAGCCCCAGCATTTT.

The chain has TRBV27 and TRBJ2-6, with D hard to call. Germline CDR1 MNHEY, CDR2 SMNVEV (reference sequence). This CDR3 comprises 16 residues. V was clipped by 4 bases and J by 0 bases, with 10 bases between them. CDR3 bases: TGTGCCAGCAGTTGGGTAAAACCCTCTGGGGCCAACGTCCTGACTTTC. It codes for CASSWVKPSGANVLTF.

This clone was observed a few times. The V and J genes are TRBV30 and TRBJ2-2, with D perhaps TRBD1 (5 bases). The CDR3 spans 16 residues. CDR1 and CDR2 (germline): GTSNPN, SVGIG (reference sequence). V lost 2 bases to trimming and J lost 0 bases, with 13 bases between them. Written as DNA, the CDR3 is TGTGCCTGGAGTCCTCTTAGGGGCCCGAACACCGGGGAGCTGTTTTTT. Amino acid sequence: CAWSPLRGPNTGELFF.